The T cell receptor (beta chain) under discussion was sequenced for a study of T cells in Graves' hyperthyroidism and ophthalmopathy. General study results and limits: Most thyroid clonotypes expanded above 0.001 appeared in blood too. Ophthalmopathy cases were set apart from stable hyperthyroidism by a 13 V-J model.

TCR beta CDR3 regions were amplified from RNA. When the TCR CDR3 underwent first-round RT-PCR, the HTBI primer set was used. MiXCR, run by TCRdb on the multiplex PCR reads, gives a single entry per CDR3 protein. The table lists 200,000 to 250,000 distinct CDR3 sequences, around 16% of them singletons. Uncontrolled infection, other autoimmune disease, pregnancy or lactation barred patients from enrollment. This clonotype was counted many times. Antigen specificity is unknown. V lost 0 bases to trimming and J lost 7 bases, with 10 bases between them. Germline-derived CDR1 and CDR2 are SGHRS and YFSETQ. This CDR3 has 13 residues.

The specimen was blood. The chain recombines TRBV5-1 with TRBJ1-2; D remains ambiguous. The TCR comes from a man in his forties or fifties with Graves' hyperthyroidism. This CDR3 reads CASSLAGESGYTF. The CDR3 DNA follows: TGCGCCAGCAGCTTGGCCGGGGAAAGTGGCTACACCTTC.